These T cell receptor beta chains were read from a single sample in a study of blood T cell repertoires in COVID-19. The method was immunoSEQ multiplex PCR; TCRdb's version includes in-frame clones alone and lacks a portion of them. The table lists around 200,000 clones, 85% to 90% of them singletons, with 4.4% in the top ten. The sequenced material came from peripheral blood. The receptors were sampled from a man over 45 with acute or convalescent COVID-19. Both conserved end residues are part of each CDR3. D genes are given only for firm matches. Clone size is not always given. Where it is, it says once, few, many or a class for expanded clones.

>-|once|TRBV5-1|TRBJ1-2
TGCGCCAGCAGCTTGGAAGTAGGGGCGACTTATGGCTACACCTTC
CASSLEVGATYGYTF
>TRBD1|-|TRBV19|TRBJ2-7
TGTGCCAGTAGTCCCAGACAGGGAATGAAGGAGCAGTACTTC
CASSPRQGMKEQYF
>-|-|TRBV10-3|TRBJ2-3
TGTGCCATCAGTGACCCCATTGGGGGGGCGAAAGATACGCAGTATTTT
CAISDPIGGAKDTQYF
>-|once|TRBV18|TRBJ1-5
TGTGCCAGCTCACCGGGAGCGGCTGAGGGTCAGCCCCAGCATTTT
CASSPGAAEGQPQHF
>-|-|TRBV19|TRBJ2-3
TGTGCCAGTAAATGGGGGCGGACAGATACGCAGTATTTT
CASKWGRTDTQYF
>TRBD1|-|TRBV18|TRBJ1-5
TGTGCCAGCTCACCCAATACAGGGGGCGATCAGCCCCAGCATTTT
CASSPNTGGDQPQHF
>-|-|TRBV6-5|TRBJ1-2
TGTGCCAGCAGGGCACAGGGAATTGATGGCTACACCTTC
CASRAQGIDGYTF
>TRBD1|-|TRBV13|TRBJ2-7
TGTGCCAGCAGCGATGGGACAGGAGCCTACGAGCAGTACTTC
CASSDGTGAYEQYF
>-|-|TRBV6-6|TRBJ1-6
TGTGCCAGTAGACAGGCTCCCGTGAGGAATTCACCCCTCCACTTT
CASRQAPVRNSPLHF
>TRBD1|-|TRBV6-1|TRBJ1-2
TGTGCCAGCAGTGGACAGGGGGCCGTATGGGTTGAAGGCTACACCTTC
CASSGQGAVWVEGYTF
>-|many|TRBV5-8|TRBJ1-2
TGTGCCAGCAGGTTCCAGGGCTTGGACTATGGCTACACCTTC
CASRFQGLDYGYTF
>TRBD1|-|TRBV30|TRBJ2-2
TGTGCCTGGAGAAGACAGGGGCTCACCGGGGAGCTGTTTTTT
CAWRRQGLTGELFF
>TRBD1|-|TRBV5-4|TRBJ1-1
TGTGCCAGCCGTACAGGGGGCGGGAGAACTGAAGCTTTCTTT
CASRTGGGRTEAFF
>TRBD1|-|TRBV3-1/TRBV3-2|TRBJ1-2
TGTGCCAGCAGCCCCGCCTTGACAGGGCTCTATGGCTACACCTTC
CASSPALTGLYGYTF
>TRBD1|-|TRBV27|TRBJ1-6
TGTGCCAGCAGTTCAACGACAGGGGTCAATTCACCCCTCCACTTT
CASSSTTGVNSPLHF
>TRBD1|-|TRBV11-2|TRBJ1-2
TGTGCCAGCAGCTTAGCGACAGGGAGGTCGGACTATGGCTACACCTTC
CASSLATGRSDYGYTF
>-|-|TRBV5-5|TRBJ1-2
TGTGCCAGCAGCTTCGCGGTTGTGGACTATGGCTACACCTTC
CASSFAVVDYGYTF
>TRBD2|-|TRBV6-6|TRBJ2-5
TGTGCCAGCAGAGAACTAGCGTTGCAAGAGACCCAGTACTTC
CASRELALQETQYF
>-|-|TRBV5-8|TRBJ1-5
TGTGCCAGCAGCTTGACACCCTATCAGCCCCAGCATTTT
CASSLTPYQPQHF
>-|once|TRBV7-9|TRBJ2-1
TGTGCCAGTCTTCGCTCCTACAATGAGCAGTTCTTC
CASLRSYNEQFF
>TRBD1|-|TRBV7-9|TRBJ1-6
TGTGCCGTGGGGACAGGGGATTCACCCCTCCACTTT
CAVGTGDSPLHF
>TRBD1|-|TRBV7-2|TRBJ2-5
TGTGCCAGCAGCTCCAGGGGACAGGGACTCAGGGTGCCCCAGTACTTC
CASSSRGQGLRVPQYF
>-|-|TRBV5-1|TRBJ2-3
TGCGCCAGCAGCTTAACCCTATCGGAGACAGATACGCAGTATTTT
CASSLTLSETDTQYF
>-|-|TRBV19|TRBJ1-1
TGTGCCAGTAGTAACATACGGGGAGCGAACACTGAAGCTTTCTTT
CASSNIRGANTEAFF
>TRBD1|-|TRBV6-5|TRBJ1-1
TGTGCCAGCAGTTATTCGTCGGGACAGAAAGCTTTCTTT
CASSYSSGQKAFF
>-|-|TRBV2|TRBJ1-2
TGTGCCAGCGGGGACATTAAGACGGGGTACTATGGCTACACCTTC
CASGDIKTGYYGYTF
>-|few|TRBV25-1|TRBJ2-5
TGTGCCAGCAGGGAGACAGCTGGACAGCTGCAAGAGACCCAGTACTTC
CASRETAGQLQETQYF
>TRBD1|-|TRBV15|TRBJ1-6
TGTGCCACCAGCCCCCGGTGGACAGGGCGAGTCTCCTATAATTCACCCCTCCACTTT
CATSPRWTGRVSYNSPLHF